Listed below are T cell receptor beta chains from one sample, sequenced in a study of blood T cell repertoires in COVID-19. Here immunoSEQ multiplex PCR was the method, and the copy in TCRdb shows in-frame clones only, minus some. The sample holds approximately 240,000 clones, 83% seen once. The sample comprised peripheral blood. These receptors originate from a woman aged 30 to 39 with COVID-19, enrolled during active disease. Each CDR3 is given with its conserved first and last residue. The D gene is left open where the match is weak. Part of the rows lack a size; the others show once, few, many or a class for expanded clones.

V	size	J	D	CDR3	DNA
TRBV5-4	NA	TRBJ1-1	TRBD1	CASSSLMGQGMNTEAFF	TGTGCCAGCAGCTCCCTAATGGGACAGGGAATGAACACTGAAGCTTTCTTT
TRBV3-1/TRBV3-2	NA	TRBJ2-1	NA	CASSHPKRGFGNEQFF	TGTGCCAGCAGCCATCCTAAAAGGGGTTTCGGGAATGAGCAGTTCTTC
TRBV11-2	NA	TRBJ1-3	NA	CASSSGVGNTIYF	TGTGCCAGCAGCTCGGGGGTTGGAAACACCATATATTTT
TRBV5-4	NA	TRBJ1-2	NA	CASSLAGSLQEGYTF	TGTGCCAGCAGCTTGGCCGGTAGCTTACAGGAAGGCTACACCTTC
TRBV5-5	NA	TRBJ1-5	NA	CASSLGTVNSNQPQHF	TGTGCCAGCAGCTTGGGGACAGTAAATAGCAATCAGCCCCAGCATTTT
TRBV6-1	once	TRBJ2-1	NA	CASSESSWRDNEQFF	TGTGCCAGCAGTGAGTCAAGTTGGCGGGACAATGAGCAGTTCTTC
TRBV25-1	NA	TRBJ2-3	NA	CASSSSTDTQYF	TGTGCCAGCAGTTCGAGCACAGATACGCAGTATTTT
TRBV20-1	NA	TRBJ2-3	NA	CSASFRAGSSTDTQYF	TGCAGTGCTAGTTTTCGGGCGGGGTCAAGCACAGATACGCAGTATTTT
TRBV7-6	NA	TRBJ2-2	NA	CASSSSLVLGTGELFF	TGTGCCAGCAGCTCGTCACTAGTCTTAGGCACCGGGGAGCTGTTTTTT
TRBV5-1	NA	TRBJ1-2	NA	CASSLVTSYGYTF	TGCGCCAGCAGCTTGGTCACATCCTATGGCTACACCTTC
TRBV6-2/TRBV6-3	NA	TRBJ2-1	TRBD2	CASSYTLAGGTSSYNEQFF	TGTGCCAGCAGTTACACACTAGCGGGGGGTACTAGCTCCTACAATGAGCAGTTCTTC
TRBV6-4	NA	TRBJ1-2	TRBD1	CASSDPITRQGSNYGYTF	TGTGCCAGCAGTGACCCGATCACCAGACAGGGATCTAACTATGGCTACACCTTC
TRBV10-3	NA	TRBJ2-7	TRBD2	CAISAAGTKGYEQYF	TGTGCCATCAGTGCCGCCGGGACTAAAGGCTACGAGCAGTACTTC
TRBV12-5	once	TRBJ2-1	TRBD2	CASGSLADRLAFF	TGTGCTAGTGGTTCCCTAGCGGACCGGCTCGCGTTCTTC
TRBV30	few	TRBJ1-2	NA	CAWPTGTGGYTF	TGTGCCTGGCCTACAGGGACGGGCGGCTACACCTTC
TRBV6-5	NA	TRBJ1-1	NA	CASSLPTEAFF	TGTGCCAGCAGCCTCCCCACTGAAGCTTTCTTT
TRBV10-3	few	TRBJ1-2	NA	CAISAGNYGYTF	TGTGCCATCAGTGCAGGGAACTATGGCTACACCTTC
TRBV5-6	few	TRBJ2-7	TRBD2	CASRPGGSYEQYF	TGTGCCAGCAGGCCGGGGGGCTCCTACGAGCAGTACTTC
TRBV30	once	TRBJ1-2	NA	CAWDNALQYGYTF	TGTGCCTGGGACAACGCGTTACAGTATGGCTACACCTTC
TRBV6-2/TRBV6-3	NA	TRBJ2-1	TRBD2	CASSRTSGANEQFF	TGTGCCAGCAGCCGGACTAGCGGGGCGAATGAGCAGTTCTTC
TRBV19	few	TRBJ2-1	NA	CASRRGGLGNEQFF	TGTGCCAGTAGGAGGGGGGGCCTAGGGAATGAGCAGTTCTTC
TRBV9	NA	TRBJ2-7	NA	CASSVDFTYEQYF	TGTGCCAGCAGCGTCGACTTTACCTACGAGCAGTACTTC
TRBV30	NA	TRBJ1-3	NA	CAWRADRSGNTIYF	TGTGCCTGGAGAGCCGACAGGTCTGGAAACACCATATATTTT
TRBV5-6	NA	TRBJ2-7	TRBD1	CASSWDRGSYEQYF	TGTGCCAGCAGCTGGGACAGGGGTTCCTACGAGCAGTACTTC
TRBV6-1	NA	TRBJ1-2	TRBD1	CASRQGEGLYGYTF	TGTGCCAGCCGACAGGGGGAGGGGCTCTATGGCTACACCTTC
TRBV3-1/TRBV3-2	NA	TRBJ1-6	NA	CASSRTEDNSPLHF	TGTGCCAGCTCTAGGACAGAGGATAATTCACCCCTCCACTTT
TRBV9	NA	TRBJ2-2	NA	CASSVGTGAGELFF	TGTGCCAGCAGCGTAGGGACTGGGGCCGGGGAGCTGTTTTTT
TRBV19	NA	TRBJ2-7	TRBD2	CASSVGGSIHEQYF	TGTGCCAGTAGTGTAGGCGGGAGCATCCACGAGCAGTACTTC
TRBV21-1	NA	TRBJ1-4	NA	CASSMHSSTNEKLFF	TGTGCCAGCAGCATGCACAGCTCAACTAATGAAAAACTGTTTTTT
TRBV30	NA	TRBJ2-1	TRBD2	CAWSEGLAVYNEQFF	TGTGCCTGGAGTGAGGGACTAGCGGTATACAATGAGCAGTTCTTC
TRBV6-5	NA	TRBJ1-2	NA	CASSPSTGNYGYTF	TGTGCCAGCAGCCCAAGCACAGGCAACTATGGCTACACCTTC
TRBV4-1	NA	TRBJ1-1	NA	CASSEEAVNTEAFF	TGCGCCAGCAGCGAAGAAGCTGTGAACACTGAAGCTTTCTTT
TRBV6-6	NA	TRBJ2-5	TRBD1	CASSYFLTGGEETQYF	TGTGCCAGCAGTTACTTCCTAACAGGGGGCGAGGAGACCCAGTACTTC
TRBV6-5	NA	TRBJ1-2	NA	CASSPGELNYGYTF	TGTGCCAGCAGCCCAGGGGAGCTGAACTATGGCTACACCTTC
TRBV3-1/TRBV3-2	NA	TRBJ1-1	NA	CASSQPGLIGEAFF	TGTGCCAGCAGCCAACCGGGACTGATCGGTGAAGCTTTCTTT
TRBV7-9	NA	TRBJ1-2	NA	CASSSTANYGYTF	TGTGCCAGCAGCTCGACAGCGAACTATGGCTACACCTTC
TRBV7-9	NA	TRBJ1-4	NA	CASSLAHAGQSNEKLFF	TGTGCCAGCAGCTTAGCGCACGCAGGCCAATCTAATGAAAAACTGTTTTTT
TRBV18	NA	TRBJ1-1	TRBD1	CASSHSQGGANTEAFF	TGTGCCAGCTCCCACTCACAGGGGGGAGCGAACACTGAAGCTTTCTTT
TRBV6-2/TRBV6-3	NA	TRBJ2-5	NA	CASSYVASVEPQYF	TGTGCCAGCAGTTACGTGGCTAGCGTGGAACCCCAGTACTTC